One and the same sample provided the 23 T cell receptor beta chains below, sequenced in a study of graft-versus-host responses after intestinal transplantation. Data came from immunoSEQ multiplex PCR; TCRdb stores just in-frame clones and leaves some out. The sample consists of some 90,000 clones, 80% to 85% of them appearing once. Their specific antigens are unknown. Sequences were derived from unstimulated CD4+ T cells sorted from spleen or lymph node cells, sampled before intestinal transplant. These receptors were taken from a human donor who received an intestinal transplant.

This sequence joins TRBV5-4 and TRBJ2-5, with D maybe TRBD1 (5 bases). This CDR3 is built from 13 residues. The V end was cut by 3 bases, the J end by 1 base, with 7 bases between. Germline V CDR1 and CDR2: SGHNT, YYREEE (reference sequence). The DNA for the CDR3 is TGTGCCAGCAGCTCAGGGTCCCAAGAGACCCAGTACTTC. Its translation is CASSSGSQETQYF.

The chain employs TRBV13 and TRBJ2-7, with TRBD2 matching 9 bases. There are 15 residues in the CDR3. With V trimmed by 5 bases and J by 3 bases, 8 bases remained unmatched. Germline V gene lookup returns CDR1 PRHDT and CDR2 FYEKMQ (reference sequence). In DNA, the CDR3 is TGTGCCAGCAGCCAGGGCCTAGCGGGACGCTACGAGCAGTACTTC. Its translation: CASSQGLAGRYEQYF.

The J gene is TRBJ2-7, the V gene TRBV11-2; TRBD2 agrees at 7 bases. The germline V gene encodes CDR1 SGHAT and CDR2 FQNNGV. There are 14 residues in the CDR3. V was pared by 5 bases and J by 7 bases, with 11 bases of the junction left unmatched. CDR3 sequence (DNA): TGTGCCAGCAGCAAGAGCGGGGCCTTCGGGGAGCAGTACTTC. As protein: CASSKSGAFGEQYF.

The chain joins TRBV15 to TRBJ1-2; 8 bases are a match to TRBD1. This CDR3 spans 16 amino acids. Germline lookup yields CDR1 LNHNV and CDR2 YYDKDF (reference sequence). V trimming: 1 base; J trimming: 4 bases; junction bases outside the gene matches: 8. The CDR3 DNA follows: TGTGCCACCAGCAGAGGTAAAGGACAGGGAGGCTATGGCTACACCTTC. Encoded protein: CATSRGKGQGGYGYTF.

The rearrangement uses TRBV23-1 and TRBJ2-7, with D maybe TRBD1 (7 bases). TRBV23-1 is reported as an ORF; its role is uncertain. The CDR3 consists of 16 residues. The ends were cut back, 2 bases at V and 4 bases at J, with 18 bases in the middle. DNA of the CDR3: TGCGCCAGCAGTCAAGGAATTCCAGGGGGGCGGTACGAGCAGTACTTC. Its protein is CASSQGIPGGRYEQYF.

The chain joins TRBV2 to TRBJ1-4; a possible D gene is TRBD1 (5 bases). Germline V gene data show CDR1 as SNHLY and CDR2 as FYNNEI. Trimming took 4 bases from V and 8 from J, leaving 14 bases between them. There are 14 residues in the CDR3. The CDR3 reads CASSVRPQGEKLFF. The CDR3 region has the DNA TGTGCCAGCAGTGTCCGGCCGCAGGGCGAAAAACTGTTTTTT.

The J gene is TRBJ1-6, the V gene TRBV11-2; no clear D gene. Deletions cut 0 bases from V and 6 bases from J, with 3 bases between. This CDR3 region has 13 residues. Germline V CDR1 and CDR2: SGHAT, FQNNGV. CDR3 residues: CASSLDSNSPLHF. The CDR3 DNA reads TGTGCCAGCAGCTTAGATAGTAATTCACCCCTCCACTTT.

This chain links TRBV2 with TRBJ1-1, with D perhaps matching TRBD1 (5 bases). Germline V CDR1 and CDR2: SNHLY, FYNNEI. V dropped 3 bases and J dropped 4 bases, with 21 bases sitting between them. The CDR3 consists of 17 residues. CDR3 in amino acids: CASSELLGGKGVTEAFF. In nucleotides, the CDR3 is TGTGCCAGCAGTGAGTTACTCGGGGGTAAAGGGGTCACTGAAGCTTTCTTT.

CDR3 in DNA: TGTGCCAGCAGCGGACAGGTAAATAAGCCCCAGCATTTT. It encodes CASSGQVNKPQHF. The J gene is TRBJ1-5, the V gene TRBV6-1; TRBD1 agrees at 7 bases. This CDR3 spans 13 amino acids. Germline lookup yields CDR1 MNHNS and CDR2 SASEGT. The ends lost 6 bases at V and 8 bases at J; junction bases unmatched: 7.

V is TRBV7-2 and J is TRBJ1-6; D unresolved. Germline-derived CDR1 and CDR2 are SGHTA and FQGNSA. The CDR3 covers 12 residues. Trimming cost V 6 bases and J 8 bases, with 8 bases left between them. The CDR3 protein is CASSIQHSPLHF. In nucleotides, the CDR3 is TGTGCCAGCAGTATACAGCATTCACCCCTCCACTTT.

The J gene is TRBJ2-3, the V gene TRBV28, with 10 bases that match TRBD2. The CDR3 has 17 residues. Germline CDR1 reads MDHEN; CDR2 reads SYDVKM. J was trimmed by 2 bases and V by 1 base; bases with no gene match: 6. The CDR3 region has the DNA TGTGCCAGCAGTTTATTTCGAGCGGGGGGGGACACAGATACGCAGTATTTT. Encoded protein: CASSLFRAGGDTDTQYF.

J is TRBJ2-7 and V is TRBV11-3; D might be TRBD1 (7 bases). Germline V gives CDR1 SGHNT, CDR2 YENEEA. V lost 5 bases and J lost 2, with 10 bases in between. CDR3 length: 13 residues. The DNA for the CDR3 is TGTGCCAGCAGCCAGGGGGGACCCTACGAGCAGTACTTC. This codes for CASSQGGPYEQYF. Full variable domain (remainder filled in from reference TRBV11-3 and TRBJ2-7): EAGVVQSPRYKIIEKKQPVAFWCNPISGHNTLYWYLQNLGQGPELLIRYENEEAVDDSQLPKDRFSAERLKGVDSTLKIQPAELGDSAVYLCASSQGGPYEQYFGPGTRLTVT.

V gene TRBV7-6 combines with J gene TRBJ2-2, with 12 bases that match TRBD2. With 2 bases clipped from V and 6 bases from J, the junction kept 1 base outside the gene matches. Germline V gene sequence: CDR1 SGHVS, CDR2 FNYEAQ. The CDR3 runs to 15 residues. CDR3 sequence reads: CASSLLAGGPGELFF. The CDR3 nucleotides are TGTGCCAGCAGCTTACTAGCGGGGGGGCCCGGGGAGCTGTTTTTT.

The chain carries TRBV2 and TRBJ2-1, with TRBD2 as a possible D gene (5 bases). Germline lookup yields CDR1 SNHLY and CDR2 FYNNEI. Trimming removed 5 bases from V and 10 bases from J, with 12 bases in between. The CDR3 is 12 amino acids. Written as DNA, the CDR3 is TGTGCCAGCAGTAAGGGTAGGGAGGAGCAGTTCTTC. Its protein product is CASSKGREEQFF.

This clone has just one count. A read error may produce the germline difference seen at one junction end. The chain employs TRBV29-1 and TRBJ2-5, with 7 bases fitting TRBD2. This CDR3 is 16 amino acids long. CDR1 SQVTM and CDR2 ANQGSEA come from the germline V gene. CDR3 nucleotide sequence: TGCAGCGTTGAGGGGTGGACTAGGAACTCTCAAGGGACCCAGTACTTC. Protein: CSVEGWTRNSQGTQYF.

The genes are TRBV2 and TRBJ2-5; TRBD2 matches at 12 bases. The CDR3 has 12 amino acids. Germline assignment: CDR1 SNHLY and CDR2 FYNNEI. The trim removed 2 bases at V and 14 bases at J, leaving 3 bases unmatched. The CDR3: CASSERTSGAYF. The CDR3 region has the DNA TGTGCCAGCAGTGAAAGGACTAGCGGGGCATACTTC.

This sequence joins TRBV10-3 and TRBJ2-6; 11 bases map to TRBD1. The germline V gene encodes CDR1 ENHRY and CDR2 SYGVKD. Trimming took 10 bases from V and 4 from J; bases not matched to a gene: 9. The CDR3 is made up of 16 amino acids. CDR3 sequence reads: CATAGQGASGANVLTF. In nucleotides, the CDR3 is TGTGCCACCGCAGGACAGGGGGCATCAGGGGCCAACGTCCTGACTTTC.

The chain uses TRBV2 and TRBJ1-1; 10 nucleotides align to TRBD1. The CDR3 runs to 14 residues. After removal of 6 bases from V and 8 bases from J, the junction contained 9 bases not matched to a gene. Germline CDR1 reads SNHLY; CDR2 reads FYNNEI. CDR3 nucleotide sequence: TGTGCCAGCAGCTTGAACCGGGACAGGGGCGAAGCTTTCTTT. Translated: CASSLNRDRGEAFF. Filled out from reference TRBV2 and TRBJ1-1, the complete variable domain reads EPEVTQTPSHQVTQMGQEVILRCVPISNHLYFYWYRQILGQKVEFLVSFYNNEISEKSEIFDDQFSVERPDGSNFTLKIRSTKLEDSAMYFCASSLNRDRGEAFFGQGTRLTVV.

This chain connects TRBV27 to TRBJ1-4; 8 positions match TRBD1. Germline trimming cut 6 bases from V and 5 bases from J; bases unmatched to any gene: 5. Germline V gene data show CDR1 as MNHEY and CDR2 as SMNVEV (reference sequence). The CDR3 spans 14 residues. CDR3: CASRSQGGNEKLFF. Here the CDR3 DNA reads TGTGCCAGCAGATCACAGGGGGGAAATGAAAAACTGTTTTTT.

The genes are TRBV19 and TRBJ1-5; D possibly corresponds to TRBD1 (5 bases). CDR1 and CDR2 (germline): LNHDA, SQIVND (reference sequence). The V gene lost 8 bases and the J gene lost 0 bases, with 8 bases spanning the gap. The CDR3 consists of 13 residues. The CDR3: CASQGLSNQPQHF. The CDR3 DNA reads TGTGCCAGTCAGGGTCTTAGCAATCAGCCCCAGCATTTT.

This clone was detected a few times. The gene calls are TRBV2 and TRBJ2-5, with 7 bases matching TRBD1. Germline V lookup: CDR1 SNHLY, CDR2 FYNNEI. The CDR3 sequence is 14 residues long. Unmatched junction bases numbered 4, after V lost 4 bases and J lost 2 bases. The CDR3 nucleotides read TGTGCCAGCAGTGGGAGACAGGGTCAAGAGACCCAGTACTTC. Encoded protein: CASSGRQGQETQYF.

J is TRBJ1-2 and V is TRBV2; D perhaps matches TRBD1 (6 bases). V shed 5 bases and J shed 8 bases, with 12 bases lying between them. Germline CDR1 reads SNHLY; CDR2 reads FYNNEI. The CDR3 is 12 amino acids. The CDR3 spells CASSPGEYGYTF. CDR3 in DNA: TGTGCCAGCAGTCCAGGGGAGTACGGCTACACCTTC.

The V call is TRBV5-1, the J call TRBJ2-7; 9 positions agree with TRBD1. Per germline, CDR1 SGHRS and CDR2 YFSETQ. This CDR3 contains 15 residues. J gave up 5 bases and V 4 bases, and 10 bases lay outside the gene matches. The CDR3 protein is CASSTGTGRMDEQYF. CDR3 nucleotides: TGCGCCAGCAGCACCGGGACAGGGAGAATGGACGAGCAGTACTTC.